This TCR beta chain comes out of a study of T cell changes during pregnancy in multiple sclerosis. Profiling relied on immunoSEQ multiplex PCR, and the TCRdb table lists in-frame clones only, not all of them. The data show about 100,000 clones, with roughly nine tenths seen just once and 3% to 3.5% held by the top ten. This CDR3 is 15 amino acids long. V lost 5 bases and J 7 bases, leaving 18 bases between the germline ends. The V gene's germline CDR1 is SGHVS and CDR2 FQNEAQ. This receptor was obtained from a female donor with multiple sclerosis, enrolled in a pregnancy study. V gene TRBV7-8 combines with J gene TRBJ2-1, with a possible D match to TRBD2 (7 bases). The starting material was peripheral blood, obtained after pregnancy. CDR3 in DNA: TGTGCCAGCAGCCAACGGGGGGCGGAAGTGAATGAGCAGTTCTTC. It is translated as CASSQRGAEVNEQFF.